This T cell receptor beta chain appears in the sequencing data of a study of blood T cell repertoires in COVID-19. About the research overall: Italy, Spain and the United States were the sources of the convalescent and acute COVID-19 samples.

The CDR3 is 14 residues long. The V end was cut by 8 bases, the J end by 5 bases, with 19 bases between. Per germline, CDR1 ENHRY and CDR2 SYGVKD. How the authors handled the data: Reference gene primer amplification in the assay estimated nucleated cell counts. Only in-frame clones appear in the TCRdb table, and some are missing; sequencing was by immunoSEQ multiplex PCR. The DNA was the basis for D and trimming; V, J and clone size are from that table. The sample includes 100,000 or so clones, less than 80% of them seen just once. The receptor was isolated from a man in his sixties or seventies with active or convalescent COVID-19. This sequence joins TRBV10-3 and TRBJ2-7, with D perhaps TRBD2 (7 bases). Sequencing input: peripheral blood. CDR3 DNA: TGTGCCATCTCCGGGAGGCAGGGGCGCAACGAGCAGTACTTC. Translation: CAISGRQGRNEQYF.